This T cell receptor beta chain emerged from a study of identical twins. Template switching added a universal primer binding site, and final cDNA carried unique molecular identifiers. TCRdb redid the calling of the 5' RACE reads with MiXCR, one entry per CDR3 protein. Of some 230,000 distinct CDR3 sequences listed, 6% to 7% were seen once; the top ten hold 14% to 15%. This clonotype occurred a few times. The same specimen was also included in a second study, on T cells expressing NK-cell markers. That work states: All TCR beta repertoires analysed originated from sorted CD3+CD56+NKG2C+, CD3+CD56+NKG2C- and CD3+CD56-NKG2C+ T cells. Sequencing covered eight donors, seven HCMV-seropositive and one seronegative. The use of an anti-gamma-delta TCR antibody, which was added in several experiments, restricted sorting to T cells expressing alpha-beta TCR.

The source material was CD8+ T cells sorted from blood. This clonotype was sampled from a woman under 30 in good health.

CDR3 nucleotide sequence: TGTGCCGGCAAAACAGGGGTACATGGCTACACCTTC. It is translated as CAGKTGVHGYTF. The gene calls are TRBV2 and TRBJ1-2; TRBD1 aligns across 7 bases. Germline lookup yields CDR1 SNHLY and CDR2 FYNNEI. This CDR3 region has 12 residues. The V and J ends lost 11 bases and 6 bases, in that order; junction bases with no gene match: 9.